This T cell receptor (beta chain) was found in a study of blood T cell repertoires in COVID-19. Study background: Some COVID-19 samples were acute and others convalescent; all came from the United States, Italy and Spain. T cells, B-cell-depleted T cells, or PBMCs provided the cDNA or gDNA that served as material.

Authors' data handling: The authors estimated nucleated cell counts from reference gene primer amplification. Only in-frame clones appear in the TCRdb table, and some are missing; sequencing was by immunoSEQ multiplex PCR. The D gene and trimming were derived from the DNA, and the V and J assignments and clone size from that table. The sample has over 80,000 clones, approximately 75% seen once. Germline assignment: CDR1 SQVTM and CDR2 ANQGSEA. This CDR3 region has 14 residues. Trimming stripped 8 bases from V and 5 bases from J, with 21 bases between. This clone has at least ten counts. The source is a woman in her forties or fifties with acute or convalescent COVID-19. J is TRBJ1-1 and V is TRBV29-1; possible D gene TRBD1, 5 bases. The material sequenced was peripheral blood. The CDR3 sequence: CSLSPHGGWTEAFF. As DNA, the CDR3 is TGCAGCCTTTCTCCTCACGGGGGTTGGACTGAAGCTTTCTTT.